The 14 T cell receptor beta chains presented below share a single source sample, sequenced in a study of Graves' ophthalmopathy and Graves' hyperthyroidism. RNA served as the template for amplifying TCR beta CDR3 regions. HTBI-primed first-round RT-PCR preceded second-round multiplex PCR. MiXCR, run by TCRdb on the multiplex PCR reads, gives a single entry per CDR3 protein. This table holds about 740,000 distinct CDR3 sequences, 40% found once. Sequencing was done on a sample of peripheral blood. Receptors were obtained from an adult man with Graves' ophthalmopathy.

The chain recombines TRBV11-1 with TRBJ1-3; tentatively, D is TRBD1 (6 bases). Germline V gene data show CDR1 as SGHAT and CDR2 as FQDESV (reference sequence). This CDR3 comprises 16 residues. V shed 3 bases and J shed 2 bases, with 14 bases lying between them. The CDR3 loop reads CASSLGGTGTGNTIYF. The CDR3 DNA follows: TGTGCCAGCAGCTTGGGGGGTACAGGGACTGGAAACACCATATATTTT.

This clonotype showed up many times. The V call is TRBV7-9, the J call TRBJ1-4; D possibly corresponds to TRBD1 (6 bases). Trimming took 11 bases from V and 0 from J, leaving 13 bases between them. The germline V gene encodes CDR1 SEHNR and CDR2 FQNEAQ (reference sequence). The CDR3 sequence is 14 residues long. The CDR3 bases are TGTGCCCAAAGCCAGGGGTCAACTAATGAAAAACTGTTTTTT. Protein product: CAQSQGSTNEKLFF.

The chain employs TRBV7-3 and TRBJ1-6; TRBD1 matches 9 bases. With 6 bases clipped from V and 9 bases from J, the junction kept 12 bases outside the gene matches. Germline CDR1 reads SGHTA; CDR2 reads FQGTGA. This CDR3 is built from 16 residues. The CDR3 spells CASSRRDREVGSPLHF. CDR3 sequence (DNA): TGTGCCAGCAGTCGACGGGACAGGGAAGTCGGTTCACCCCTCCACTTT.

The DNA of the CDR3 is TGCGCCAGCAGCTTGAGGACAGGGCGAGGAGAGACCCAGTACTTC. Translating gives CASSLRTGRGETQYF. The genes are TRBV5-1 and TRBJ2-5; 8 bases agree with TRBD1. CDR3 length equals 15 residues. Germline V gives CDR1 SGHRS, CDR2 YFSETQ. Germline trimming cut 1 base from V and 4 bases from J; bases unmatched to any gene: 6. Using reference TRBV5-1 and TRBJ2-5 for the parts outside the CDR3, the full variable domain is KAGVTQTPRYLIKTRGQQVTLSCSPISGHRSVSWYQQTPGQGLQFLFEYFSETQRNKGNFPGRFSGRQFSNSRSEMNVSTLELGDSALYLCASSLRTGRGETQYFGPGTRLLVL.

The chain recombines TRBV25-1 with TRBJ2-7; the match to TRBD1 covers 9 bases. In germline, CDR1 is MGHDK, CDR2 SYGVNS. The CDR3 contains 16 residues. Trimming took 6 bases from V and 7 from J; bases not matched to a gene: 16. Written as DNA, the CDR3 is TGTGCCAGCAGCGGGGAACAGGGGGCGCGTGGTACGGAGCAGTACTTC. As protein: CASSGEQGARGTEQYF.

The chain carries TRBV29-1 and TRBJ1-3; 10 nucleotides align to TRBD1. CDR3 length: 15 amino acids. V trimming: 6 bases; J trimming: 4 bases; junction bases outside the gene matches: 9. Germline-derived CDR1 and CDR2 are SQVTM and ANQGSEA. The CDR3 DNA reads as TGCAGCGTCGACCCCGGGACAGGGGCGGGAAACACCATATATTTT. Translating it yields CSVDPGTGAGNTIYF.

This clonotype was detected a few times. The chain couples TRBV7-9 to TRBJ2-2; D is unclear. CDR1 SEHNR and CDR2 FQNEAQ come from the germline V gene (reference sequence). The CDR3 loop spans 16 amino acids. The ends were cut back, 0 bases at V and 5 bases at J, with 13 bases in the middle. DNA for the CDR3: TGTGCCAGCAGCTTAGCACTCCTAGTTGAGACCGGGGAGCTGTTTTTT. It specifies CASSLALLVETGELFF.

The chain has TRBV7-2 and TRBJ2-5; TRBD1 aligns across 10 bases. The V gene end was trimmed by 6 bases and the J gene end by 2 bases; junction bases not matched to a gene: 12. CDR3 length: 17 amino acids. Germline V gives CDR1 SGHTA, CDR2 FQGNSA. CDR3 region: CASRQTGGARVQETQYF. CDR3 DNA: TGTGCCAGCAGGCAGACAGGGGGCGCTCGGGTACAAGAGACCCAGTACTTC.

The chain combines TRBV9 with TRBJ1-5; no reliable D call. The CDR3 sequence is 15 residues long. CDR1 is SGDLS, CDR2 YYNGEE, per germline. Between the trimmed V and J ends, which lost 0 bases and 5 bases, there was a span of 12 bases. CDR3 sequence: CASSVGGNGDQPQHF. CDR3 in DNA: TGTGCCAGCAGCGTAGGCGGGAATGGGGATCAGCCCCAGCATTTT.

This clonotype was seen ten or more times. V gene TRBV7-9 combines with J gene TRBJ2-5, with 7 bases identical to TRBD2. Germline CDR1 and CDR2: SEHNR and FQNEAQ (reference sequence). With 3 bases clipped from V and 2 bases from J, the junction kept 15 bases outside the gene matches. The CDR3 has 18 residues. The CDR3 sequence: CASSFVGGSKVGQETQYF. The CDR3, as DNA: TGTGCCAGCAGCTTCGTAGGCGGGAGCAAGGTGGGGCAAGAGACCCAGTACTTC.

Of note for this clonotype: Its ends do not fully match the called genes, so a read error is possible. CDR3 amino acids: CASSFSKTGVGRTEAFF. The CDR3 nucleotides read TGTGCCAGCAGCTTCAGTAAAACAGGGGTGGGTCGGACTGAAGCTTTCTTC. The chain is built from TRBV7-2 and TRBJ1-1, with TRBD1 identical over 7 bases. The germline V gene has CDR1 SGHTA and CDR2 FQGNSA. This CDR3 is built from 17 residues.

The chain has TRBV6-5 and TRBJ2-5; maybe TRBD2 (5 bases). Germline V lookup: CDR1 MNHEY, CDR2 SVGAGI. Trimming left V 2 bases short and J 0 bases short, with 13 bases between. The CDR3 sequence is 16 residues long. The CDR3 spells CASSYERAHNQETQYF. CDR3 coding DNA: TGTGCCAGCAGTTACGAGAGGGCACATAACCAAGAGACCCAGTACTTC.

This clonotype occurred many times. The chain uses TRBV12-3 or TRBV12-4 and TRBJ1-2, with 9 bases fitting TRBD1. With 6 bases clipped from V and 5 bases from J, the junction kept 10 bases outside the gene matches. This CDR3 spans 15 amino acids. The CDR3 reads CASSRTGTGIYGYTF. In DNA, the CDR3 is TGTGCCAGCAGCCGCACCGGGACAGGGATTTATGGCTACACCTTC.

About this clonotype itself: Germline and junction disagree at one end, which may indicate a read error. The J gene is TRBJ2-5, the V gene TRBV29-1; D is unclear. This CDR3 region has 12 residues. CDR1 SQVTM and CDR2 ANQGSEA come from the germline V gene. CDR3 amino acids: CSVGTSTETQYF. The CDR3 nucleotides read TGCAGCGTTGGGACCAGTACGGAGACCCAGTATTTC.